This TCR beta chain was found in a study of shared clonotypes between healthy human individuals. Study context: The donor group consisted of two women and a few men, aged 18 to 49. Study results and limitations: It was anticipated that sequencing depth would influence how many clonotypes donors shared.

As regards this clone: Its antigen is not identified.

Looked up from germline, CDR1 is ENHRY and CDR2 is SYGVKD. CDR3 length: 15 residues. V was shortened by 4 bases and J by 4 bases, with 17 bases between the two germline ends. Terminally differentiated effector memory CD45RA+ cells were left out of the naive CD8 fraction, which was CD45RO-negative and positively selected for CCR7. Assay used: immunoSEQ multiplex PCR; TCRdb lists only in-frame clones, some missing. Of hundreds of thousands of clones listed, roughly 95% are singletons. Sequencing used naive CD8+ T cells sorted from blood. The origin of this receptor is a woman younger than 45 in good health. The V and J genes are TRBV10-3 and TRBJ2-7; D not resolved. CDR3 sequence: CAISAPEGDGYEQYF. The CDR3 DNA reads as TGTGCCATCAGTGCCCCCGAAGGTGACGGATACGAGCAGTACTTC.